This TCR beta chain was sequenced during a study of CD8 T cells in ankylosing spondylitis. This clonotype turned up a few times. V lost 5 bases and J lost 5, with 18 bases in between. This CDR3 has 16 residues. Germline V gene sequence: CDR1 SGHTA, CDR2 FQGNSA. TCRdb passed the 5' RACE reads through MiXCR, listing each CDR3 protein once. This table holds 200,000 to 300,000 distinct CDR3 sequences, around 9.2% found once. The source material was blood, either unsorted or a sorted T cell fraction (not recorded which). The clonotype was recovered from a male donor with ankylosing spondylitis or in good health (not recorded which). The chain uses TRBV7-2 and TRBJ2-2, with a weak D call TRBD2 (5 bases). The CDR3 nucleotides are TGTGCCAGCAGCCTCCATTATGTTAGCGAGACCGGGGAGCTGTTTTTT. This gives the protein CASSLHYVSETGELFF.